The 20 T cell receptor beta chains in this list originate from one sample, sequenced in a study of CD8 T cells in ankylosing spondylitis. Points from the study as a whole: Blood of patients with ankylosing spondylitis appeared to be characterized by a TCR beta motif of several highly homologous variants.

TCRdb used MiXCR to reprocess the 5' RACE reads, holding one entry per CDR3 protein. The sample shows around 430,000 distinct CDR3 sequences, roughly 18% of them seen only once. No antigen has been assigned to these receptors. The specimen was blood, either unsorted or a sorted T cell fraction (not recorded which). The origin of the receptors is a male donor with ankylosing spondylitis.

This rearrangement joins TRBV24-1 to TRBJ2-1; D is undetermined. The V gene's germline CDR1 is KGHDR and CDR2 SFDVKD. This CDR3 region has 11 residues. V was pared by 3 bases and J by 8 bases, with 4 bases between. Here the CDR3 reads CATSDRYEQFF. CDR3 DNA: TGTGCCACCAGTGATCGGTATGAGCAGTTCTTC.

This clonotype has more than one count but fewer than ten. The V gene is TRBV20-1, the J gene TRBJ1-2; D is ambiguous. This CDR3 comprises 12 residues. Trimming took off 0 bases at V and 6 bases at J, with 8 bases between the two ends. The germline CDR1 and CDR2 sequences are DFQATT and SNEGSKA (reference sequence). The CDR3 nucleotides are TGCAGTGCTAGAGATCACATGAATGGCTACACCTTC. This translates into CSARDHMNGYTF.

V gene TRBV3-1 combines with J gene TRBJ2-5; TRBD2 matches 14 bases. With 1 base clipped from V and 5 bases from J, the junction kept 12 bases outside the gene matches. CDR1 is LGHDT, CDR2 YNNKEL, per germline (reference sequence). The CDR3 covers 19 residues. This CDR3 reads CASSQGRTSGGPVQETQYF. The CDR3 DNA is TGTGCCAGCAGCCAAGGTCGGACTAGCGGGGGGCCTGTCCAGGAGACCCAGTACTTC.

To note about this clonotype: A much more abundant neighbour one base away suggests this may be a read error. The V and J genes are TRBV18 and TRBJ2-1, with D possibly TRBD2 on 5 matching bases. Germline V gives CDR1 KGHSH, CDR2 LQKENI. The CDR3 loop spans 14 amino acids. V was trimmed by 5 bases and J by 7 bases, leaving 15 bases between them. The DNA of the CDR3 is TGTGCCAGCTCAGCCGGGATCCCCGGGAATGAGCAGTTCTTC. This encodes CASSAGIPGNEQFF.

This rearrangement joins TRBV29-1 to TRBJ2-5; unclear D gene. This CDR3 contains 12 residues. Per germline, CDR1 SQVTM and CDR2 ANQGSEA. Trimming shortened V by 3 bases and J by 5 bases, and 10 bases separated the two germline ends. DNA for the CDR3: TGCAGCGTTGATCAAGGTGGCGAGACCCAGTACTTC. Amino acids: CSVDQGGETQYF.

This clonotype has more than one count but fewer than ten. V usage is TRBV28 and J usage is TRBJ2-7; a weak D match, TRBD2 (6 bases). The CDR3 consists of 15 residues. Trimming pared 5 bases from V and 1 base from J, leaving 15 bases between. Germline V gene sequence: CDR1 MDHEN, CDR2 SYDVKM. This chain's CDR3 is CASSRGTGKSYEQYF. As DNA, the CDR3 is TGTGCCAGCAGTCGGGGGACTGGAAAATCCTACGAGCAGTACTTC. Full variable domain (missing parts from reference TRBV28 and TRBJ2-7): DVKVTQSSRYLVKRTGEKVFLECVQDMDHENMFWYRQDPGLGLRLIYFSYDVKMKEKGDIPEGYSVSREKKERFSLILESASTNQTSMYLCASSRGTGKSYEQYFGPGTRLTVT.

Ten or more counts support this clonotype. The chain has TRBV7-9 and TRBJ1-1; D is uncertain. Trimming shortened V by 8 bases and J by 2 bases, and 12 bases separated the two germline ends. The CDR3 runs 13 residues. The germline CDR1 and CDR2 sequences are SEHNR and FQNEAQ (reference sequence). CDR3 protein: CASSTRQNTEAFF. As DNA, the CDR3 is TGTGCCAGCTCAACTCGACAAAACACTGAAGCTTTCTTT.

V and J are TRBV20-1 and TRBJ1-1, with 9 bases aligning to TRBD1. Trimming removed 0 bases from V and 1 base from J; junction bases left unmatched: 9. The germline CDR1 and CDR2 sequences are DFQATT and SNEGSKA (reference sequence). The CDR3 loop spans 17 amino acids. CDR3 amino acids: CSARDGSNRGRNTEAFF. The CDR3 DNA reads TGCAGTGCTAGAGACGGATCGAACAGGGGGCGGAACACTGAAGCTTTCTTT.

A few counts support this clonotype. This rearrangement joins TRBV5-1 to TRBJ2-1; TRBD2 matches 12 bases. Germline V gives CDR1 SGHRS, CDR2 YFSETQ. The trim removed 1 base at V and 7 bases at J, leaving 6 bases unmatched. This CDR3 is 16 amino acids long. CDR3 DNA: TGCGCCAGCAGCTTGAGGCCTGGACTAGCGGGGAATGAGCAGTTCTTC. Its translation: CASSLRPGLAGNEQFF.

The table lists this clonotype with many counts. The chain joins TRBV4-1 to TRBJ2-5; 12 bases are shared with TRBD2. V shed 4 bases, J shed 3 bases, and the junction held 9 bases outside the gene matches. Per germline, CDR1 MGHRA and CDR2 YSYEKL. The CDR3 consists of 17 residues. CDR3 region: CASSLYRLAGAEETQYF. The CDR3, as DNA: TGCGCCAGCAGCCTTTACAGACTAGCGGGAGCCGAAGAGACCCAGTACTTC.

This clonotype was seen only a few times. J is TRBJ1-1 and V is TRBV6-1; no clear D gene. The CDR3 contains 15 residues. Looked up from germline, CDR1 is MNHNS and CDR2 is SASEGT. Between the trimmed V and J ends, which lost 9 bases and 1 base, there was a span of 18 bases. Here the CDR3 DNA reads TGTGCCAGTATCCCCAGGCGGGGTGGGAACACTGAAGCTTTCTTT. It translates to CASIPRRGGNTEAFF.

The chain is built from TRBV7-9 and TRBJ2-3; 8 bases agree with TRBD1. Trimming at V came to 5 bases and at J to 0 bases, leaving 4 bases not matched to a gene. The CDR3 has 15 amino acids. The germline V gene has CDR1 SEHNR and CDR2 FQNEAQ (reference sequence). The CDR3, as DNA: TGTGCCAGCAGCGCCGGACAGGGTAGCACAGATACGCAGTATTTT. It yields the protein CASSAGQGSTDTQYF.

Many counts were recorded for this clonotype. The rearrangement uses TRBV28 and TRBJ2-1; TRBD2 agrees at 12 bases. V lost 1 base, J lost 0 bases, and 1 base stayed unmatched. Germline V lookup: CDR1 MDHEN, CDR2 SYDVKM. CDR3 length: 17 amino acids. The CDR3: CASSLSTSGSSYNEQFF. DNA for the CDR3: TGTGCCAGCAGTTTATCGACTAGCGGGAGCTCCTACAATGAGCAGTTCTTC.

Comments on this clonotype: It may be a read error: a sequence one base away is much more abundant. The CDR3 DNA reads as TGCGCCAGCAAGCCGGGGTCGGACTATGGCTACACCTTC. It encodes CASKPGSDYGYTF. The chain combines TRBV5-1 with TRBJ1-2, with D hard to call. Trimming removed 6 bases from V and 3 bases from J, with 12 bases in between. CDR3 length: 13 amino acids. Germline CDR1 SGHRS, CDR2 YFSETQ.

This clonotype turned up a few times. V is TRBV21-1 and J is TRBJ1-5; the table's D call, TRBD1, has no DNA check behind it. TRBV21-1 is a pseudogene. The CDR3 covers 17 residues. The CDR3, as DNA: TGTGCCAGCCCAGAGGCCGCCAATCCCAGCTGCAATCAGCCCCAGCATTTT. Its protein is CASPEAANPSCNQPQHF.

The chain links TRBV5-1 to TRBJ2-1; no clear D. Germline assignment: CDR1 SGHRS and CDR2 YFSETQ. The V end lost 1 base, the J end lost 4 bases, and 12 bases lay between the germline ends. CDR3 length: 15 amino acids. The CDR3 protein is CASSLYQEPYNEQFF. CDR3 DNA: TGCGCCAGCAGCTTGTACCAGGAGCCGTACAATGAGCAGTTCTTC.

This clonotype has a handful of counts. The V call is TRBV11-2, the J call TRBJ1-4, with 7 positions matching TRBD1. The CDR3 has 14 residues. With 5 bases clipped from V and 8 bases from J, the junction kept 8 bases outside the gene matches. Germline lookup yields CDR1 SGHAT and CDR2 FQNNGV. CDR3 loop: CASSPHRGWEKLFF. The CDR3 region has the DNA TGTGCCAGCAGCCCCCACAGGGGATGGGAAAAACTGTTTTTT. The whole variable domain, remainder taken from reference TRBV11-2 and TRBJ1-4, is EAGVAQSPRYKIIEKRQSVAFWCNPISGHATLYWYQQILGQGPKLLIQFQNNGVVDDSQLPKDRFSAERLKGVDSTLKIQPAKLEDSAVYLCASSPHRGWEKLFFGSGTQLSVL.

V gene TRBV18 combines with J gene TRBJ1-2; 9 nucleotides line up with TRBD1. Losses at the gene ends were 5 bases for V and 4 bases for J; bases not matched to a gene: 8. This CDR3 is built from 15 residues. The germline CDR1 and CDR2 sequences are KGHSH and LQKENI. The CDR3 nucleotides are TGTGCCAGCTCATCGGGACAGGGTAACTTCTATGGCTACACCTTC. Protein sequence: CASSSGQGNFYGYTF.

This chain uses TRBV20-1 with TRBJ2-1; no clear D gene. The CDR3 has 13 amino acids. V was clipped by 3 bases and J by 4 bases, with 10 bases between them. Looked up from germline, CDR1 is DFQATT and CDR2 is SNEGSKA (reference sequence). DNA of the CDR3: TGCAGTGCTAGTTCCCAGCCATACAATGAGCAGTTCTTC. It encodes CSASSQPYNEQFF.

The chain links TRBV7-9 to TRBJ2-3, with TRBD2 matching 8 bases. The CDR3 contains 17 residues. CDR1 is SEHNR and CDR2 is FQNEAQ in the germline V gene (reference sequence). V dropped 3 bases and J dropped 1; count of bases not matched to a gene: 9. For the CDR3, the DNA is TGTGCCAGCAGCTTGTGGACCGGGACTAGTGGCACAGATACGCAGTATTTT. Protein product: CASSLWTGTSGTDTQYF.